The clone carrying this T cell receptor beta chain appeared a few times. The record originates from a study of T cells in Graves' hyperthyroidism and ophthalmopathy. Researchers took RNA transcripts and amplified the TCR beta CDR3 regions from them. Using the HTBI primer set, a first-round RT-PCR was run on the TCR CDR3. MiXCR was run by TCRdb on the multiplex PCR reads, yielding one entry per CDR3 protein. The sample lists 250,000 or so distinct CDR3 sequences, roughly 15% occurring once. Germline CDR1 is SGHRS and CDR2 is YFSETQ. The CDR3 loop spans 16 amino acids. V trimming: 4 bases; J trimming: 6 bases; junction bases outside the gene matches: 12.

This TCR was sampled from a woman aged 40 to 50 with Graves' hyperthyroidism that later progressed to Graves' ophthalmopathy. The chain joins TRBV5-1 to TRBJ2-1; TRBD2 matches 8 bases. The sample comprised blood. The CDR3 coding sequence is TGCGCCAGCAGCGGATATGGACTAGCCGGGGGCAATGAGCAGTTCTTC. This codes for CASSGYGLAGGNEQFF.